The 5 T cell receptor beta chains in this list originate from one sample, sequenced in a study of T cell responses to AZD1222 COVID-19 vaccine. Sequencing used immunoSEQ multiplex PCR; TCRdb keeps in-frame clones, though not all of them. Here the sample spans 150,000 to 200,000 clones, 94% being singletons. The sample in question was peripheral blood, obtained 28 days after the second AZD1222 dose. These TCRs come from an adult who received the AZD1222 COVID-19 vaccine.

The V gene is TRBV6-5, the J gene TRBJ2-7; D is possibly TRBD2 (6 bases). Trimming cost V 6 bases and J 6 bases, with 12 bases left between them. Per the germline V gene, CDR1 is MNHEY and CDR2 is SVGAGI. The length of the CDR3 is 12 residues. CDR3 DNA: TGTGCCAGCAGCGCGGGATTTGGCGAGCAGTACTTC. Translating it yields CASSAGFGEQYF.

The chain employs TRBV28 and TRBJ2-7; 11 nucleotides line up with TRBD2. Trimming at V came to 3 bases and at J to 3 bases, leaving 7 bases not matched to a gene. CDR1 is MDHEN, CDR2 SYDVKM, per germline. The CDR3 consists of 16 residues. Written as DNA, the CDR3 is TGTGCCAGCAGTTTGATGGGACTAGCGGACCACTACGAGCAGTACTTC. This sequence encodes CASSLMGLADHYEQYF.

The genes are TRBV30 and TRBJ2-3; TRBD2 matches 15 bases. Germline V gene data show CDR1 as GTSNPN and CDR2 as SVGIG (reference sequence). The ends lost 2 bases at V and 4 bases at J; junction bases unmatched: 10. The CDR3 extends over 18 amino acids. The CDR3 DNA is TGTGCCTGGAGTTCCGGGACTAGCGGGAGGACTACTCCAGATACGCAGTATTTT. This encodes CAWSSGTSGRTTPDTQYF. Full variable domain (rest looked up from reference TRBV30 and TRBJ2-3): SQTIHQWPATLVQPVGSPLSLECTVEGTSNPNLYWYRQAAGRGLQLLFYSVGIGQISSEVPQNLSASRPQDRQFILSSKKLLLSDSGFYLCAWSSGTSGRTTPDTQYFGPGTRLTVL.

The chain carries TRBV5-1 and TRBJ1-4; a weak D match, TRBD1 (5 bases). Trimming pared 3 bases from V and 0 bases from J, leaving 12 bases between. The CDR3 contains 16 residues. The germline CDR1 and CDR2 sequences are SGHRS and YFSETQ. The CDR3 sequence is CASSWGRGTTNEKLFF. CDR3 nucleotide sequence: TGCGCCAGCAGCTGGGGCCGGGGGACAACTAATGAAAAACTGTTTTTT.

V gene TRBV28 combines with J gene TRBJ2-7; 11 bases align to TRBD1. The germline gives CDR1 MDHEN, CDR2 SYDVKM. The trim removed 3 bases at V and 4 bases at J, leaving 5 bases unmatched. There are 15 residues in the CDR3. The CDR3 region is CASSFTGTGGYEQYF. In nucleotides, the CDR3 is TGTGCCAGCAGTTTCACCGGGACAGGGGGTTACGAGCAGTACTTC.